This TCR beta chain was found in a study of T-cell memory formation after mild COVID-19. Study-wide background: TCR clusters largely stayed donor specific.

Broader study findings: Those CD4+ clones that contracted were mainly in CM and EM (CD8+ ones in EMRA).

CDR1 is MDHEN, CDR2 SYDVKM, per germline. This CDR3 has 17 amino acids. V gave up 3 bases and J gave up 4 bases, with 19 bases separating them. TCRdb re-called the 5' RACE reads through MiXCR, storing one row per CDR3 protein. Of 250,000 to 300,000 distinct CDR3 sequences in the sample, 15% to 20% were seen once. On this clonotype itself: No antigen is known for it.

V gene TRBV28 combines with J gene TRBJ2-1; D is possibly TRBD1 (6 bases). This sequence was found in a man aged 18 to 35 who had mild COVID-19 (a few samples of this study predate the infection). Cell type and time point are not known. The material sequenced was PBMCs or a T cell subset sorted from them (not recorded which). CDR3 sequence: CASSLVSGHVFYNEQFF. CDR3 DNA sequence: TGTGCCAGCAGTTTGGTGTCGGGACATGTGTTTTACAATGAGCAGTTCTTC.